The T cell receptor (beta chain) under discussion was sequenced for a study of cytomegalovirus exposure and HLA in healthy donors. About the research overall: Assignment to the Caucasian-associated ancestry cluster applied to over 70% of the approximately 420 genotyped donors. General study findings and limits: It was shown in a later analysis that HLA-associated TCR beta chains were more clonally expanded than other, equally common chains.

Germline V gene data show CDR1 as MDHEN and CDR2 as SYDVKM. Trimming removed 2 bases from V and 1 base from J, with 12 bases in between. The length of the CDR3 is 16 residues. The primer mix had 60 Vbeta and 13 Jbeta primers. Profiling relied on immunoSEQ multiplex PCR, and the TCRdb table lists in-frame clones only, not all of them. This repertoire shows 120,000 or so clones, 60% to 85% found once; its top ten account for around 3.5%. Turning to this clone: Its antigen is as yet unknown.

The sample consisted of PBMCs. The chain joins TRBV28 to TRBJ2-1, with D perhaps TRBD2 (5 bases). The TCR originated in a man aged 25-45 years in good health and CMV-seronegative. CDR3 loop: CASSLGGSASYNEQFF. The DNA of the CDR3 is TGTGCCAGCAGTTTAGGTGGGAGCGCATCCTACAATGAGCAGTTCTTC.